Given below is one TCR beta chain in context. Its antigen is not identified. Since the CDR3 does not end with the conserved phenylalanine or tryptophan, this likely comes from a read error. The sample originates from a study of identical twins. The study, taken as a whole, reports: Cross-sectional statistics underpinned the conclusions; the same donors were not followed. Where beta out-of-frame sequences were concerned, excess twin sharing was weaker.

Each cDNA held unique molecular identifiers, and template switching gave it a universal primer site. TCRdb re-called the 5' RACE reads through MiXCR, storing one row per CDR3 protein. This table holds 450,000 or so distinct CDR3 sequences, approximately 17% found once. The CDR3 extends over 14 amino acids. Germline V gene lookup returns CDR1 SGHTA and CDR2 FQGNSA. V was shortened by 0 bases and J by 5 bases, with 10 bases between the two germline ends. The clonotype was recovered from a man in his forties or fifties in good health. The material sequenced was naive T cells sorted from blood. The chain is built from TRBV7-2 and TRBJ2-5; the D gene is possibly TRBD2 (7 bases). This CDR3 reads CASSLAGGEETQYY. CDR3 DNA sequence: TGTGCCAGCAGCTTAGCAGGGGGGGAGGAGACCCAGTACTAC.